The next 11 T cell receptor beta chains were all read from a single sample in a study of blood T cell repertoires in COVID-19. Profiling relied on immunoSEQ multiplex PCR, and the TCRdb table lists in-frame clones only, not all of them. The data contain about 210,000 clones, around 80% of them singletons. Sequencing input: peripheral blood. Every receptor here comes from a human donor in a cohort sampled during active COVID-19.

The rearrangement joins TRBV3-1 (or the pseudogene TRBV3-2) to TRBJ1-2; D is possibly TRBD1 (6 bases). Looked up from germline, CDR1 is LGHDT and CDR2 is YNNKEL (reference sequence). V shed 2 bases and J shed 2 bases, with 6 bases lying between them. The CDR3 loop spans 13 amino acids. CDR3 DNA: TGTGCCAGCAGCCAAACAGGGAACTATGGCTACACCTTC. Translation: CASSQTGNYGYTF.

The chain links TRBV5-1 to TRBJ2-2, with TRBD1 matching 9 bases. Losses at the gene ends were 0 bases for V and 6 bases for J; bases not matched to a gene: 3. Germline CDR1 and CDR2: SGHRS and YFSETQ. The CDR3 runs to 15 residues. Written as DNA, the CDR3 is TGCGCCAGCAGCTTGGGACAGGGGGTTTCCGGGGAGCTGTTTTTT. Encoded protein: CASSLGQGVSGELFF.

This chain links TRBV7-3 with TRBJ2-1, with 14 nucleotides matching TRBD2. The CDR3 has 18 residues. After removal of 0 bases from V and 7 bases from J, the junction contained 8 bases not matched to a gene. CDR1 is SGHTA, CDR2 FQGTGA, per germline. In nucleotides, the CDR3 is TGTGCCAGCAGCTTAACTGGACTAGCGGGGGGAGTTTGGAATGAGCAGTTCTTC. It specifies CASSLTGLAGGVWNEQFF.

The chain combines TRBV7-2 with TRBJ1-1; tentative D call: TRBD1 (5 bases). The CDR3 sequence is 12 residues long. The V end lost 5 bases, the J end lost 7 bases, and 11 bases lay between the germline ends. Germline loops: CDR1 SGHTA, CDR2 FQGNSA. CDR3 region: CASSRDQGEAFF. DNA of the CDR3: TGTGCCAGCAGCCGAGACCAGGGTGAAGCTTTCTTT.

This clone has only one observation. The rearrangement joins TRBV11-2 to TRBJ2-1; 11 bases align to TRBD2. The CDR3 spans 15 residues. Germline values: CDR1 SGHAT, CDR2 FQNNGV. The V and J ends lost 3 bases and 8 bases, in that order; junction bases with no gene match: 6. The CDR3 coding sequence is TGTGCCAGCAGCTTGACTAGCGGGATCTTCTATGAGCAGTTCTTC. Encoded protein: CASSLTSGIFYEQFF.

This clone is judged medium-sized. CDR3 sequence (DNA): TGTGCCAGCGGGCAGGGGGTCACTGAAGCTTTCTTT. It encodes CASGQGVTEAFF. The rearrangement uses TRBV12-3 or TRBV12-4 and TRBJ1-1, with 7 bases identical to TRBD1. CDR3 length equals 12 residues. Losses at the gene ends were 8 bases for V and 4 bases for J; bases not matched to a gene: 4.

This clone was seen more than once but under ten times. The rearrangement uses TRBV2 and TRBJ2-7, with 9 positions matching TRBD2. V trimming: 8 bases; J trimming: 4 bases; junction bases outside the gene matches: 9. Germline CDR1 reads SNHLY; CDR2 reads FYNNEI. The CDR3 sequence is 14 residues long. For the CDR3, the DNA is TGTGCCAGCCACTACAGCGGGAGGAGGTACGAGCAGTACTTC. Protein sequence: CASHYSGRRYEQYF.

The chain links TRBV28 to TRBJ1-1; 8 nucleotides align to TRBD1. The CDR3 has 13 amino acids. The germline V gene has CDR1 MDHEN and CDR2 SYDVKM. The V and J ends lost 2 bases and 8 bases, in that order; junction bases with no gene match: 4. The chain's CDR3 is CASSLGRGPEAFF. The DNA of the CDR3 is TGTGCCAGCAGTTTAGGCAGGGGGCCCGAAGCTTTCTTT.

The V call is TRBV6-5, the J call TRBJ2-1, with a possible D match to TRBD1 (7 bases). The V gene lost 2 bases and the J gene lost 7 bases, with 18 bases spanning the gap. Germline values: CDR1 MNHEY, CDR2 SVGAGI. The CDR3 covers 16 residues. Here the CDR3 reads CASSYQGGGPQNEQFF. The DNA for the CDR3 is TGTGCCAGCAGTTACCAGGGGGGAGGCCCTCAAAATGAGCAGTTCTTC.

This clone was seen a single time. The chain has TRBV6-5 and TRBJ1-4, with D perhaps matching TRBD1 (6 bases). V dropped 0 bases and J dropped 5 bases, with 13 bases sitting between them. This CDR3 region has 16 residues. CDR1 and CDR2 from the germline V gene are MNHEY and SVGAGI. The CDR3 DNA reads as TGTGCCAGCAGTTACTCTAGGGACACCTACAATGAAAAACTGTTTTTT. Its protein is CASSYSRDTYNEKLFF.

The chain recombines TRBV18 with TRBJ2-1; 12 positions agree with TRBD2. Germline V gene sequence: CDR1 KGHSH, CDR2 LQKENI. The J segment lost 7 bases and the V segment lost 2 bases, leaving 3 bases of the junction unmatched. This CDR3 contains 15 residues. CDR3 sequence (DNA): TGTGCCAGCTCACCAGAACTAGCGGGAGGAAATGAGCAGTTCTTC. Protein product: CASSPELAGGNEQFF.